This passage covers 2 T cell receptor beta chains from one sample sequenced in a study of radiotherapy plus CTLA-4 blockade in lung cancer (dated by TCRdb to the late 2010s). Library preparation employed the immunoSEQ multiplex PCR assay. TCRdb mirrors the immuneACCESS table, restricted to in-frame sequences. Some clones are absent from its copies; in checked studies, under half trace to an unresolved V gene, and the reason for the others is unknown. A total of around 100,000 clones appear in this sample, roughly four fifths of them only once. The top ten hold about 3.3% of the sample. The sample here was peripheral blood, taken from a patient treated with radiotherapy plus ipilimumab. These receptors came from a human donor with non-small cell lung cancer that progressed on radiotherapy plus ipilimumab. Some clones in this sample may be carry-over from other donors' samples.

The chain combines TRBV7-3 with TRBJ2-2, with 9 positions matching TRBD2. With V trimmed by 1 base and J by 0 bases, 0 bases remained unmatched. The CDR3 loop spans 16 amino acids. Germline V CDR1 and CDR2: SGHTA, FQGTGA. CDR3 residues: CASSLIAGANTGELFF. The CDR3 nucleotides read TGTGCCAGCAGCTTAATAGCGGGGGCGAACACCGGGGAGCTGTTTTTT.

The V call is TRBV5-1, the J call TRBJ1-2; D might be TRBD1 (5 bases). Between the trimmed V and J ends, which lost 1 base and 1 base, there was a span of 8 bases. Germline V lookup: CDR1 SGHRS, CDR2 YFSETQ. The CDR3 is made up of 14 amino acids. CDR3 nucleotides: TGCGCCAGCAGCTTGCGGGGACTTAACTATGGCTACACCTTC. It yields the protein CASSLRGLNYGYTF.